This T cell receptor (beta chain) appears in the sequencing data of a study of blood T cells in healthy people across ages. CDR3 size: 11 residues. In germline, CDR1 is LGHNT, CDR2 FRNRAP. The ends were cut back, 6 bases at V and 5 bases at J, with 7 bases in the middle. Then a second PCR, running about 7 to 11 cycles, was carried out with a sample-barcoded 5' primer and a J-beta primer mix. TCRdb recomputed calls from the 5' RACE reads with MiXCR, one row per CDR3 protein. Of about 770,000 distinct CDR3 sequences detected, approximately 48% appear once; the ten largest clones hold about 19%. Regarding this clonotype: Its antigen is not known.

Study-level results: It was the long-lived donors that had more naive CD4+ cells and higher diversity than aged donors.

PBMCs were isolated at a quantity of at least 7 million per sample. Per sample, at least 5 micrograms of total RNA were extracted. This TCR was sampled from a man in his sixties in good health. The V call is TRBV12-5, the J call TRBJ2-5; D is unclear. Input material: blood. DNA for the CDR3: TGTGCTAGTGGGGGATTGGAGACCCAGTACTTC. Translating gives CASGGLETQYF.